This record looks at one T cell receptor (beta chain) sequence and its context. The clone's antigen remains unknown. Base qualities are not recorded, but no much larger clone differs from it by a single base. Library method: the immunoSEQ multiplex PCR assay. As for the authors' bioinformatics: A statistical classification framework was built for diagnosing cytomegalovirus status from the catalog of TCR beta chain sequences. Here the immuneACCESS table is served through TCRdb, limited to in-frame sequences with V and J called. Missing clones are a known gap in these copies; in checked studies unresolved V genes cover under half, and the rest lacks a known reason. The V and J calls and clone size were taken over from that table, and D and trimming were inferred from the DNA. The sample includes over 120,000 clones, with about 95% observed a single time. Of the sample, 1.8% is held by the ten largest clones.

The data stem from a study of cytomegalovirus exposure and HLA in healthy donors (dated by TCRdb to 2017 to 2019). About the full investigation: The 500 to 700 repertoires of the first cohort and the 95 to 150 validation repertoires were produced on the same platform, according to a later analysis. A separate validation cohort of over a hundred different subjects was used in addition to the 666-subject first cohort. The study aimed to test whether cataloging public T cell receptors could reveal signatures of past pathogen exposure. To predict cytomegalovirus infection status, the study brought together high-throughput TCR immunosequencing, statistical association of individual TCRs with disease status, and machine learning. Summary of the overall study and its limitations: The classifier was reported to diagnose cytomegalovirus status with high specificity and sensitivity in both the original and validation cohorts. In vitro tests confirmed that three of the cytomegalovirus-associated TCR beta chains recognize cytomegalovirus antigens. Most TCR sequences were seen in very few donors, while some public TCRs were found in many individuals. A later analysis had no HLA typing for the validation cohort, so co-occurrence there was scored across all 130 or so repertoires. A later analysis found that TCRs clustered in the first cohort also tended to co-occur in the 100 to 150 validation repertoires, with more than 90% of cluster scores above 0. The study listed 150 to 200 TCR beta chains as associated with cytomegalovirus. It was suggested by the authors that the approach could potentially be generalized to other disease states and immunological phenotypes.

Donors formed part of the validation cohort, which comprised about 120 subjects and was distinct from the first cohort of under 800 subjects. The CDR1 and CDR2 encoded by the germline V gene are MRHNA and SNTAGT. The junction shows trimming of 7 bases on V and 4 bases on J, and the gene matches do not reach 11 bases of it. Inclusive of the bounding cysteine and phenylalanine, the CDR3 is 15 residues long. The DNA shown is the 45-base CDR3, in frame from base 1. Specimen: PBMCs. The TCR comes from a man younger than 30 in good health and CMV-seropositive. The chain was built from TRBV6-4 and TRBJ2-7; TRBD1 lines up with 9 middle nucleotides. The sequence in DNA is TGTGCCAGCACCTCGAGGGGGACAGGGATTTACGAGCAGTACTTC. It translates as CASTSRGTGIYEQYF.